The 11 T cell receptor beta chains below come from one sample, sequenced in a study of cytomegalovirus exposure and HLA in healthy donors. Primers included in the PCR were 60 Vbeta and 13 Jbeta primers. Produced via immunoSEQ multiplex PCR; TCRdb's table is partial and in-frame only. The sample yields 120,000 or so clones, approximately 75% seen once. Sequencing used PBMCs. The receptor set was obtained from a man between 40 and 49 years old in good health and CMV-seronegative.

This chain connects TRBV19 to TRBJ1-5; possibly TRBD1 for D (6 bases). There are 15 residues in the CDR3. V lost 5 bases, J lost 6 bases, and 17 bases lay in between. Germline CDR1 and CDR2: LNHDA and SQIVND (reference sequence). CDR3: CASSSAGGAGQPQHF. The CDR3 DNA reads TGTGCCAGTAGTTCCGCGGGGGGCGCAGGTCAGCCCCAGCATTTT.

This chain links TRBV19 with TRBJ1-2, with 7 bases matching TRBD1. Losses at the gene ends were 1 base for V and 8 bases for J; bases not matched to a gene: 7. This CDR3 spans 14 amino acids. CDR1 and CDR2 (germline): LNHDA, SQIVND (reference sequence). This CDR3 reads CASSIVMRTGGYTF. In nucleotides, the CDR3 is TGTGCCAGTAGTATAGTGATGAGGACAGGCGGCTACACCTTC.

The gene calls are TRBV7-6 and TRBJ1-5; maybe TRBD1 (6 bases). Per the germline V gene, CDR1 is SGHVS and CDR2 is FNYEAQ. The CDR3 has 13 residues. With 3 bases removed from V and 6 bases from J, the gap between germline ends came to 9 bases. CDR3 amino acids: CASSLDRFQPQHF. CDR3 in DNA: TGTGCCAGCAGCTTGGACAGATTTCAGCCCCAGCATTTT.

The rearrangement joins TRBV27 to TRBJ2-3; a weak D match, TRBD1 (6 bases). The CDR3 covers 16 residues. V lost 4 bases to trimming and J lost 4 bases, with 18 bases between them. Per germline, CDR1 MNHEY and CDR2 SMNVEV (reference sequence). The CDR3 sequence is CASSYLSRGESDTQYF. CDR3 DNA: TGTGCCAGCAGTTATCTCTCCAGGGGTGAATCAGATACGCAGTATTTT.

This clone was found a few times. This chain uses TRBV14 with TRBJ2-5; D is uncertain. The CDR3 extends over 11 amino acids. Germline V lookup: CDR1 SGHDN, CDR2 FVKESK. Trimming stripped 3 bases from V and 4 bases from J, with 3 bases between. CDR3 protein: CASSHSETQYF. The CDR3 DNA reads as TGTGCCAGCAGCCACTCAGAGACCCAGTACTTC.

This chain links TRBV19 with TRBJ1-2, with D uncertain. Per germline, CDR1 LNHDA and CDR2 SQIVND (reference sequence). Trimming removed 9 bases at V and 5 bases at J, with 10 bases between. The CDR3 extends over 11 amino acids. The CDR3 nucleotides read TGTGCCAGGCGAGGAATTTATGGCTACACCTTC. Translation: CARRGIYGYTF.

V is TRBV27 and J is TRBJ1-1, with D unresolved. Trimming shortened V by 4 bases and J by 1 base, and 10 bases separated the two germline ends. Germline V CDR1 and CDR2: MNHEY, SMNVEV (reference sequence). CDR3 length: 14 amino acids. CDR3 nucleotides: TGTGCCAGCAGTTGGAACGGGAGGAACACTGAAGCTTTCTTT. Residues: CASSWNGRNTEAFF.

This clone appeared once. The chain carries TRBV12-5 and TRBJ2-3, with 13 bases that match TRBD2. V was clipped by 7 bases and J by 6 bases; unmatched bases: 10. Germline lookup yields CDR1 LGHNT and CDR2 FRNRAP. This CDR3 is 16 amino acids long. The CDR3 sequence is CASADGLAGDFDTQYF. DNA of the CDR3: TGTGCTAGTGCCGACGGACTAGCGGGAGATTTTGATACGCAGTATTTT.

The chain employs TRBV7-9 and TRBJ2-1, with 12 positions matching TRBD2. The germline V gene encodes CDR1 SEHNR and CDR2 FQNEAQ (reference sequence). The CDR3 totals 18 residues. V was clipped by 5 bases and J by 0 bases; unmatched bases: 8. The CDR3 region is CASSATSGGTSSYNEQFF. Here the CDR3 DNA reads TGTGCCAGCAGCGCAACTAGCGGGGGGACCAGCTCCTACAATGAGCAGTTCTTC.

This rearrangement joins TRBV14 to TRBJ1-2; 7 bases align to TRBD1. The length of the CDR3 is 13 residues. Per germline, CDR1 SGHDN and CDR2 FVKESK. V lost 4 bases, J lost 2 bases, and 1 base stayed unmatched. As DNA, the CDR3 is TGTGCCAGCAGCCCGGACAGGAACTATGGCTACACCTTC. It specifies CASSPDRNYGYTF.

The V gene is TRBV2, the J gene TRBJ2-5, with 7 nucleotides matching TRBD1. CDR1 is SNHLY, CDR2 FYNNEI, per germline. CDR3 length equals 14 residues. V was clipped by 7 bases and J by 2 bases; unmatched bases: 7. CDR3: CASKSRGRQETQYF. CDR3 nucleotides: TGTGCCAGCAAATCAAGGGGGCGGCAAGAGACCCAGTACTTC.